This paragraph reports one T cell receptor beta chain. Its specificity is unknown. cDNA came from about 0.5 to 1 ug RNA primed by random hexamers. Across 54 Vbeta and 13 Jbeta, immunoSEQ multiplex PCR amplified TCR beta CDR3. Using its own MiXCR run on the immunoSEQ multiplex PCR reads, TCRdb lists one record per CDR3 protein. Of 160,000 or so distinct CDR3 sequences in the sample, roughly 92% are singletons; the top ten hold 0.1% to 0.13%. The diagnostic criteria for definite or probable disease, as recently defined, were met by the patients with Susac syndrome. Through negative isolation, CD4+ and CD8+ T cells were obtained, while TEMRA cells were enriched using FACS. This sample stems from a study of CD8 T cells in Susac syndrome. General study results and limits: CD4+ T cell repertoires in Susac syndrome lacked clonal expansion.

There are 15 residues in the CDR3. CDR1 is GTSNPN, CDR2 SVGIG, per germline (reference sequence). V shed 2 bases and J shed 5 bases, with 19 bases lying between them. This TCR was recovered from a human donor with Susac syndrome. This chain uses TRBV30 with TRBJ2-7; TRBD2 is a possible D gene (6 bases). Sequencing was performed on CD4+ T cells from PBMCs. The CDR3 nucleotides read TGTGCCTGGAGTAAGCGACGGGGGTCTGGGAACGAGCAGTACTTC. It specifies CAWSKRRGSGNEQYF.